Below, 23 T cell receptor beta chains from the same sample are listed, as sequenced in a study of cytomegalovirus exposure and HLA in healthy donors. In the PCR, 60 Vbeta and 13 Jbeta primers were used. Measured with immunoSEQ multiplex PCR; TCRdb has only the in-frame clones, and not every one. The table has 180,000 or so clones, 77% seen once; the top ten hold less than 1.5%. Sequencing input: PBMCs. These receptors all come from a man between 18 and 35 years old in good health and CMV-seronegative.

The rearrangement links TRBV5-4 to TRBJ2-1; 8 positions agree with TRBD1. Germline CDR1 and CDR2: SGHNT and YYREEE (reference sequence). With V trimmed by 4 bases and J by 8 bases, 5 bases remained unmatched. This CDR3 is 13 amino acids long. Written as DNA, the CDR3 is TGTGCCAGCAGCGGGACAGGTATTCATGAGCAGTTCTTC. Translated: CASSGTGIHEQFF. Combining the CDR3 with reference TRBV5-4 and TRBJ2-1 gives the whole variable domain ETGVTQSPTHLIKTRGQQVTLRCSSQSGHNTVSWYQQALGQGPQFIFQYYREEENGRGNFPPRFSGLQFPNYSSELNVNALELDDSALYLCASSGTGIHEQFFGPGTRLTVL.

The chain uses TRBV11-3 and TRBJ2-5, with TRBD1 matching over 10 bases. The junction had 8 bases not matched to a gene; V was cut back by 6 bases and J by 4 bases. Germline assignment: CDR1 SGHNT and CDR2 YENEEA. The CDR3 runs 15 residues. CDR3 loop: CASRAGTGDLETQYF. CDR3 DNA sequence: TGTGCCAGCAGGGCCGGGACAGGGGATCTAGAGACCCAGTACTTC.

The chain combines TRBV7-2 with TRBJ1-1; D remains ambiguous. From germline, CDR1 is SGHTA and CDR2 FQGNSA. This CDR3 comprises 14 residues. Trimming took 1 base from V and 1 from J, leaving 7 bases between them. The CDR3 bases are TGTGCCAGCAGCTTAGTCAGATCGAACACTGAAGCTTTCTTT. Protein product: CASSLVRSNTEAFF.

This chain joins TRBV30 and TRBJ2-2; 9 bases match TRBD1. V shed 7 bases and J 5 bases; nucleotides not matched to a gene: 5. From germline, CDR1 is GTSNPN and CDR2 SVGIG (reference sequence). The CDR3 extends over 13 amino acids. The CDR3 region is CASAGTGTGELFF. The DNA of the CDR3 is TGTGCCTCAGCCGGGACAGGGACCGGGGAGCTGTTTTTT.

This clone has only a few counts. V and J are TRBV7-9 and TRBJ2-3, with 11 nucleotides matching TRBD2. CDR3 size: 19 residues. Trimming cost V 5 bases and J 2 bases; bases outside gene matches: 15. The germline CDR1 and CDR2 sequences are SEHNR and FQNEAQ (reference sequence). The CDR3 nucleotides read TGTGCCAGCAGCCCCGGTCGGCTAGCGGGGGGCAACTCCACAGATACGCAGTATTTT. Translation gives CASSPGRLAGGNSTDTQYF.

The J gene is TRBJ2-1, the V gene TRBV6-5; 10 bases fit TRBD1. V lost 5 bases to trimming and J lost 4 bases; unmatched junction nucleotides: 5. The germline CDR1 and CDR2 sequences are MNHEY and SVGAGI. The CDR3 consists of 15 residues. CDR3 DNA sequence: TGTGCCAGCAGTACTTGGGACAGGGGTTACAATGAGCAGTTCTTC. Protein sequence: CASSTWDRGYNEQFF.

V gene TRBV7-3 combines with J gene TRBJ2-2, with D possibly being TRBD1 (6 bases). CDR1 is SGHTA, CDR2 FQGTGA, per germline. This CDR3 has 13 amino acids. The V end lost 6 bases, the J end lost 7 bases, and 12 bases lay between the germline ends. The CDR3 here is CASREGGGGELFF. CDR3 coding DNA: TGTGCCAGCAGGGAAGGGGGTGGCGGGGAGCTGTTTTTT.

Only a few counts were recorded for this clone. This chain links TRBV27 with TRBJ2-3; 10 bases are shared with TRBD2. V trimming: 7 bases; J trimming: 4 bases; junction bases outside the gene matches: 8. Germline CDR1 MNHEY, CDR2 SMNVEV (reference sequence). The CDR3 totals 15 residues. CDR3 protein: CASNPLAGGPDTQYF. The CDR3 bases are TGTGCCAGCAACCCTTTAGCGGGGGGCCCAGATACGCAGTATTTT.

J is TRBJ2-1 and V is TRBV29-1, with no clear D. The V end lost 7 bases, the J end lost 4 bases, and 8 bases lay between the germline ends. Germline-derived CDR1 and CDR2 are SQVTM and ANQGSEA. The CDR3 runs 11 residues. CDR3 in DNA: TGCAGCGCCAAATTGTACAATGAGCAGTTCTTC. This encodes CSAKLYNEQFF.

The rearrangement joins TRBV5-4 to TRBJ2-7; D gene ambiguous. The germline CDR1 and CDR2 sequences are SGHNT and YYREEE (reference sequence). V was cut by 3 bases and J by 5 bases, with 15 bases left in between. The CDR3 sequence is 14 residues long. CDR3 residues: CASSSEENVHEQYF. CDR3 bases: TGTGCCAGCAGCTCCGAGGAAAATGTCCACGAGCAGTACTTC.

The V call is TRBV30, the J call TRBJ2-5; D not resolved. The tail of the sequence fits TRBJ2-7 better, so the J call may be wrong. This CDR3 is built from 14 residues. CDR1 and CDR2 (germline): GTSNPN, SVGIG (reference sequence). This chain's CDR3 is CAWRRSTPSYEQYF. DNA for the CDR3: TGTGCCTGGAGACGTTCAACGCCCTCCTACGAGCAGTACTTC.

V gene TRBV5-4 combines with J gene TRBJ2-1; 7 nucleotides line up with TRBD1. The CDR3 covers 15 residues. Germline V gene data show CDR1 as SGHNT and CDR2 as YYREEE (reference sequence). Trimming took 5 bases from V and 2 from J; bases not matched to a gene: 7. The CDR3 coding sequence is TGTGCCAGCAGTCATCCCGGGACAGCCTACAATGAGCAGTTCTTC. It encodes CASSHPGTAYNEQFF.

This chain uses TRBV2 with TRBJ2-7; D possibly corresponds to TRBD1 (6 bases). The CDR3 covers 12 residues. Trimming took 6 bases from V and 6 from J, leaving 12 bases between them. Germline values: CDR1 SNHLY, CDR2 FYNNEI. The CDR3 region is CASSVTGLEQYF. The DNA for the CDR3 is TGTGCCAGCAGCGTAACAGGGCTCGAGCAGTACTTC.

This chain joins TRBV27 and TRBJ2-7, with D maybe TRBD1 (5 bases). Trimming stripped 3 bases from V and 3 bases from J, with 18 bases between. Germline assignment: CDR1 MNHEY and CDR2 SMNVEV (reference sequence). The CDR3 length is 16 residues. The CDR3 spells CASSFSQGTIIYEQYF. The CDR3 bases are TGTGCCAGCAGTTTTAGTCAGGGAACAATTATCTACGAGCAGTACTTC.

The V gene is TRBV7-9, the J gene TRBJ1-2; the match to TRBD1 covers 7 bases. V gave up 2 bases and J gave up 4 bases; unmatched junction bases: 10. CDR1 and CDR2 (germline): SEHNR, FQNEAQ (reference sequence). The CDR3 extends over 16 amino acids. The CDR3 region is CASSLSGTDSSYGYTF. Here the CDR3 DNA reads TGTGCCAGCAGCTTATCCGGGACAGATTCTTCCTATGGCTACACCTTC.

This clone appeared a few times. The sample contains more than one DNA sequence encoding this CDR3. This chain connects TRBV7-9 to TRBJ1-1; weak D call: TRBD1 (6 bases). Germline CDR1 and CDR2: SEHNR and FQNEAQ (reference sequence). This CDR3 is built from 14 residues. Deletions cut 5 bases from V and 1 base from J, with 11 bases between. The CDR3 loop reads CASSPGQTNTEAFF. Here the CDR3 DNA reads TGTGCCAGCAGCCCTGGACAGACGAACACTGAAGCTTTCTTT.

The chain joins TRBV7-2 to TRBJ1-3, with D possibly being TRBD1 (5 bases). The CDR3 has 15 amino acids. In germline, CDR1 is SGHTA, CDR2 FQGNSA. V was shortened by 1 base and J by 2 bases, with 9 bases between the two germline ends. The CDR3 here is CASSLGQLAGNTIYF. In DNA form, the CDR3 reads TGTGCCAGCAGCTTAGGACAGTTGGCTGGAAACACCATATATTTT.

This CDR3 is CASSLAVPNPDTQYF. The CDR3 nucleotides are TGTGCCAGCAGCTTGGCAGTCCCGAACCCAGATACGCAGTATTTT. V is TRBV5-4 and J is TRBJ2-3; unclear D gene. The CDR3 is made up of 15 amino acids. The V and J ends lost 0 bases and 4 bases respectively, with 12 bases between them. The germline CDR1 and CDR2 sequences are SGHNT and YYREEE (reference sequence).

The chain carries TRBV30 and TRBJ2-1; TRBD2 matches at 7 bases. Germline lookup yields CDR1 GTSNPN and CDR2 SVGIG (reference sequence). This CDR3 contains 14 residues. Trimming cost V 1 base and J 4 bases; bases outside gene matches: 4. CDR3 sequence: CAWSGDYLYNEQFF. The CDR3 DNA sequence: TGTGCCTGGAGTGGGGACTACCTTTACAATGAGCAGTTCTTC.

The V gene is TRBV27, the J gene TRBJ2-5; D may be TRBD1 (6 bases). The J call may be incorrect, as the DNA end agrees better with TRBJ2-7. The CDR3 consists of 13 residues. Germline CDR1 and CDR2: MNHEY and SMNVEV (reference sequence). CDR3: CASSRGQSYEQYF. CDR3 in DNA: TGTGCCAGCAGTAGGGGACAATCCTACGAGCAGTACTTC.

This clone was found once. The J gene is TRBJ2-3, the V gene TRBV7-8; 7 bases align to TRBD1. CDR1 is SGHVS and CDR2 is FQNEAQ in the germline V gene. The J segment lost 0 bases and the V segment lost 5 bases, leaving 5 bases of the junction unmatched. The CDR3 covers 15 residues. In DNA form, the CDR3 reads TGTGCCAGCAGCCCCGGGGACAGTAGCACAGATACGCAGTATTTT. Translated, it gives CASSPGDSSTDTQYF.

This clone showed up just a few times. This sequence joins TRBV21-1 and TRBJ2-7; TRBD2, as called in the table, went unchecked against the DNA. TRBV21-1 represents a pseudogene. CDR3 size: 14 residues. CDR3 sequence: CASSKALASYEQYF. In DNA, the CDR3 is TGTGCCAGCAGCAAAGCGCTAGCGTCTTACGAGCAGTACTTC.

This chain uses TRBV7-8 with TRBJ1-4; weak D call: TRBD1 (5 bases). The CDR3 loop spans 12 amino acids. From germline, CDR1 is SGHVS and CDR2 FQNEAQ. Trimming shortened V by 5 bases and J by 8 bases, and 9 bases separated the two germline ends. The CDR3 nucleotides read TGTGCCAGCAGCCCTTACAGGGAAAAACTGTTTTTT. Amino acid sequence: CASSPYREKLFF.